Included here is one TCR beta chain sequence, with context. Its antigen is currently unknown. The source of the sample is a study of T cell responses to AZD1222 COVID-19 vaccine. Points from the study as a whole: CD4 TCRs associated with vaccination spanned spike, dominating at 160-218 and 743-854.

CDR3 length: 14 amino acids. The germline gives CDR1 MDHEN, CDR2 SYDVKM. V gave up 5 bases and J gave up 10 bases, with 18 bases separating them. Using immunoSEQ multiplex PCR, the repertoire was profiled, and TCRdb retains in-frame clones only, with some absent. In the table there are around 140,000 clones, roughly nine tenths of which are singletons. Specimen: peripheral blood, collected 28 days after the second AZD1222 dose. The sequence was collected from an adult who received the AZD1222 COVID-19 vaccine. The chain carries TRBV28 and TRBJ1-5, with D perhaps TRBD1 (5 bases). The CDR3 loop is CASSPGQPVGPQHF. The CDR3 nucleotides read TGTGCCAGCAGTCCTGGACAACCCGTCGGACCCCAGCATTTT.